This paragraph covers one T cell receptor (beta chain) sequence. The repertoire was sequenced with immunoSEQ multiplex PCR; TCRdb's copy has only in-frame clones and lacks some. The profile shows roughly 120,000 clones, 90% to 95% of them singletons. The trim removed 0 bases at V and 4 bases at J, leaving 0 bases unmatched. Germline loops: CDR1 MGHRA, CDR2 YSYEKL. There are 13 residues in the CDR3. These data are taken from a study of blood T cell repertoires in COVID-19. Background on the study: Donors in the United States, Italy and Spain gave samples during acute or convalescent COVID-19. Sample material is recorded as cDNA or gDNA derived from T cells, B-cell-depleted T cells, or PBMCs.

The specimen was peripheral blood. This chain uses TRBV4-1 with TRBJ2-7; 7 nucleotides agree with TRBD1. This sequence originates from a man aged 50-59 years with COVID-19, enrolled during active disease. The CDR3 reads CASSQDRGYEQYF. The CDR3 nucleotides are TGCGCCAGCAGCCAAGACAGGGGGTACGAGCAGTACTTC.